The rows below give T cell receptor beta chains drawn from one sample of a study of T cell changes during pregnancy in multiple sclerosis. The table came from immunoSEQ multiplex PCR; TCRdb's copy has only in-frame clones and leaves some out. The data hold 45,000 to 50,000 clones, with 90% to 95% observed a single time. The sample consisted of CD8+ T cells from peripheral blood mononuclear cells, taken before pregnancy. The source of these receptors is a female donor with multiple sclerosis, enrolled in a pregnancy study. Both conserved end residues are trimmed from each CDR3.

>14|TRBV4-3
ASSQDLSGRAGEQY
>13|TRBV5-1
ASSDPPTNSYEQY
>11|TRBV19
ASSIGLGNTIY
>11|TRBV27
ASSSPLEGRQF
>14|TRBV4-2
ASSQAQGTVNTEAF
>14|TRBV5-4
ASSLAGEINTGELF
>17|TRBV4-3
ASSPKNSLPGLAGDEQF
>11|TRBV19
ASGQGSSYEQY
>16|TRBV15
ATADSSAGGLYSYEQY
>10|TRBV29-1
SVATGSYEQY
>14|TRBV9
ASSVGTGFMNTEAF
>10|TRBV5-1
ASSPGTYEQY
>13|TRBV19
ASSIDEGGAYGYT
>13|TRBV5-7
ASSLAGQENYEQY
>16|TRBV5-6
ASSLFGRGASGANVLT
>11|TRBV27
ASRVTRGTEAF
>12|TRBV19
ASSRGQGLYEQY
>18|TRBV9
ASSVAGGRASESGANVLT
>15|TRBV5-1
ASSGAVRGGSYNEQF
>14|TRBV27
ASSLWGSGNNEKLF
>12|TRBV11-2
ASSPRGRNTEAF
>12|TRBV7-9
ASSLGQFNEKLF
>13|TRBV21-1
ASYRVPPTDQPQH
>14|TRBV23-1
ASSQSGGPNTGELF
>13|TRBV27
ASSPSLLSTDTQY
>13|TRBV7-6
ASSLGGGAGNTIY
>13|TRBV6-5
ASSPPGGSSYEQY